A selection of T cell receptor beta chains follows, all from one sample in a study of T cells after yellow fever vaccination. MiXCR, run by TCRdb on the 5' RACE reads, gives a single entry per CDR3 protein. The data show about 210,000 distinct CDR3 sequences, with approximately 6.8% seen just once and approximately 1.1% held by the top ten. Sample: CD4+ T cells sorted from PBMCs, taken on the day of the yellow fever booster vaccination. The receptors stem from a man between 25 and 39 years old who received the YFV17D yellow fever vaccine. CDR3s include the opening cysteine and the closing phenylalanine or tryptophan. The D gene is left open where the match is weak. The listing skips clone size in some rows; elsewhere it reads once, few, many or a size class.

CDR3nt | CDR3aa | j_gene | v_gene | d_gene | abundance
TGTGCCAGCAGTCCGGGACAGGGGGGGTTTAGCAATCAGCCCCAGCATTTT | CASSPGQGGFSNQPQHF | TRBJ1-5 | TRBV25-1 | TRBD1 | NA
TGTGCCAGCAGCGTCCGACTAGCCAGTGAGCAGTTCTTC | CASSVRLASEQFF | TRBJ2-1 | TRBV7-9 | TRBD2 | NA
TGCAGTGCTGATGGACAGGGCCAGCCCCAGCATTTT | CSADGQGQPQHF | TRBJ1-5 | TRBV20-1 | TRBD1 | few
TGTGCCAGCAGCCAAGACAGGGGGCGATCTGGGGCCAACGTCCTGACTTTC | CASSQDRGRSGANVLTF | TRBJ2-6 | TRBV3-1 | TRBD1 | NA
TGTGCCAGCGGACTTAGGGGGGGGGACATTCAGTACTTC | CASGLRGGDIQYF | TRBJ2-4 | TRBV11-2 | NA | NA
TGTGCCAGCAGCCTAGGGACTAGCGGGAGGCCGCGAGAGACCCAGTACTTC | CASSLGTSGRPRETQYF | TRBJ2-5 | TRBV5-6 | TRBD2 | few
TGTGCCAGCAGCTTTCTGCAGGATTTTAACTACGAGCAGTACTTC | CASSFLQDFNYEQYF | TRBJ2-7 | TRBV7-9 | NA | NA
TGTGCCAGCAGTGACGGTGGAGCTACCTACGAGCAGTACTTC | CASSDGGATYEQYF | TRBJ2-7 | TRBV6-1 | NA | many
TGTGCCAGCAGCCTACTACCCCGCGGACAGGGGGCCCTTAGCACCGGGGAGCTGTTTTTT | CASSLLPRGQGALSTGELFF | TRBJ2-2 | TRBV7-8 | TRBD1 | NA
TGTGCCAGTAGTATAAGGAGGGGACTAGCGTACCAAGAGACCCAGTACTTC | CASSIRRGLAYQETQYF | TRBJ2-5 | TRBV19 | TRBD2 | few
TGTGCCACCAGCAAAACTAGCGGGAGGATCTACGAGCAGTACTTC | CATSKTSGRIYEQYF | TRBJ2-7 | TRBV15 | TRBD2 | NA